Listed below are T cell receptor beta chains from one sample, sequenced in a study of shared clonotypes between healthy human individuals. Clones were sequenced by immunoSEQ multiplex PCR, and TCRdb holds only the in-frame ones, with some missing. The sample includes fewer than 3 million clones, approximately 90% of them seen just once. The specimen sequenced was naive CD4+ T cells from PBMCs. The receptors were sampled from a man aged 18 to 29 in good health. Some clones in this sample may be carry-over from other donors' samples. CDR3s include the opening cysteine and the closing phenylalanine or tryptophan. A D gene is named only where the DNA matches it firmly. Only part of the rows carry a size: once, few, many, or a class if the clone is expanded.

d_call,v_call,j_call,cdr3_length,clone_size,cdr3_nt,cdr3_aa
TRBD1,TRBV6-1,TRBJ1-5,15,once,TGTGCCATCAGACGGACGGGACAGAGTGATCAGCCCCAGCATTTT,CAIRRTGQSDQPQHF
TRBD1,TRBV7-9,TRBJ2-3,16,NA,TGTGCCAGCAGGCCAAATACAGGGGCCCCCACAGATACGCAGTATTTT,CASRPNTGAPTDTQYF
TRBD2,TRBV27,TRBJ2-7,16,NA,TGTGCCAGCAGTACACCTTCTAGCGGGAGGGCCCACGAGCAGTACTTC,CASSTPSSGRAHEQYF
NA,TRBV5-1,TRBJ2-2,14,NA,TGCGCCAGCAGCCCTCGGACGGACACCGGGGAGCTGTTTTTT,CASSPRTDTGELFF
NA,TRBV28,TRBJ2-2,14,NA,TGTGCCACCTATCGGGTCGCGAACACCGGGGAGCTGTTTTTT,CATYRVANTGELFF
NA,TRBV29-1,TRBJ2-7,12,NA,TGCAGCGTTGTTGGCAGTGCCTACGAGCAGTACTTC,CSVVGSAYEQYF
TRBD1,TRBV11-2,TRBJ1-1,14,NA,TGTGCCAGCAGCTTAGCGGGACAGGGACTTGAAGCTTTCTTT,CASSLAGQGLEAFF
NA,TRBV28,TRBJ2-7,15,NA,TGTGCCAGCAGTTTAACGAGCGGAGTCTCCTACGAGCAGTACTTC,CASSLTSGVSYEQYF
NA,TRBV28,TRBJ2-7,13,NA,TGTGCCAGCAGTCGTCCGCGGAGCTACGAGCAGTACTTC,CASSRPRSYEQYF
TRBD1,TRBV7-9,TRBJ1-4,14,NA,TGTGCCAGCAGCGTGGGACAGGGTGGTGAAAAACTGTTTTTT,CASSVGQGGEKLFF
NA,TRBV11-3,TRBJ1-2,14,NA,TGTGCCAGCAGTCAACGGGGTGTAGGTTATGGCTACACCTTC,CASSQRGVGYGYTF
TRBD2,TRBV6-4,TRBJ2-1,18,NA,TGTGCCAGCAGGACCGGGACTAGCGGGACCCGCTCCTACAATGAGCAGTTCTTC,CASRTGTSGTRSYNEQFF
TRBD1,TRBV27,TRBJ2-7,14,NA,TGTGCCAGCAGGCCCGGGACAGGGGGGTACGAGCAGTACTTC,CASRPGTGGYEQYF
NA,TRBV16,TRBJ1-5,13,NA,TGTGCCAGCAGCCAACCCGGGGATCAGCCCCAGCATTTT,CASSQPGDQPQHF
NA,TRBV4-1,TRBJ2-1,15,NA,TGCGCCAGCAGCCAAGAATTCGTGTCGCGGAATGAGCAGTTCTTC,CASSQEFVSRNEQFF
TRBD2,TRBV5-6,TRBJ2-1,18,NA,TGTGCCAGCAGCTTATTGGTGGGCGGGAGATCGACCTACAATGAGCAGTTCTTC,CASSLLVGGRSTYNEQFF
NA,TRBV5-6,TRBJ2-5,12,few,TGTGCCAGCAGCTTGGTGGGGGAGACCCAGTACTTC,CASSLVGETQYF
TRBD2,TRBV19,TRBJ2-1,13,NA,TGTGCCAGTACTCAGCGGGGGTACAATGAGCAGTTCTTC,CASTQRGYNEQFF
NA,TRBV15,TRBJ1-5,15,NA,TGTGCCACCAGCAGCGGGGCACTTCGGAGTGAGCCCCAGCATTTT,CATSSGALRSEPQHF
TRBD2,TRBV7-2,TRBJ2-1,16,NA,TGTGCCAGCAGCTTAAGGACTAGCGGGATTGTCAATGAGCAGTTCTTC,CASSLRTSGIVNEQFF
TRBD2,TRBV29-1,TRBJ2-3,13,NA,TGCAGCCACACTAGCGGGATCACAGATACGCAGTATTTT,CSHTSGITDTQYF
NA,TRBV11-2,TRBJ2-5,14,NA,TGTGCCAGCAGCTCCGTCGTGGGACTTGAGACCCAGTACTTC,CASSSVVGLETQYF
TRBD1,TRBV2,TRBJ2-1,15,NA,TGTGCCAGCAGTCAGGACAGGGGGACCCACAATGAGCAGTTCTTC,CASSQDRGTHNEQFF
TRBD1,TRBV5-1,TRBJ1-2,16,NA,TGCGCCAGCAGCTTGGGGGGACAGGCCACTAACTATGGCTACACCTTC,CASSLGGQATNYGYTF
NA,TRBV23-1,TRBJ2-7,16,NA,TGCGCCAGCAGTCATCCCACTGGGGAACTTCGGCACGAGCAGTACTTC,CASSHPTGELRHEQYF
TRBD1,TRBV29-1,TRBJ2-5,14,NA,TGCAGCGCCTTCGGACAGGGTGGATCAGAGACCCAGTACTTC,CSAFGQGGSETQYF
TRBD1,TRBV30,TRBJ1-2,13,NA,TGTGCCTGGGACGGGACAGCTAAATATGGCTACACCTTC,CAWDGTAKYGYTF
NA,TRBV18,TRBJ1-1,14,NA,TGTGCCAGCTCACCTGAGGCAGGGGAGACTGAAGCTTTCTTT,CASSPEAGETEAFF
TRBD2,TRBV28,TRBJ2-1,14,NA,TGTGCCAGCAGCCCCGGACTAGCGGGAGGGTGGCAGTTCTTC,CASSPGLAGGWQFF
NA,TRBV7-2,TRBJ1-2,16,NA,TGTGCCAGCAGCTTGGCCGCAGGGGAGAGGAGCTATGGCTACACCTTC,CASSLAAGERSYGYTF
NA,TRBV28,TRBJ1-1,13,NA,TGTGCCAGCGGGGGCTCAATGAACACTGAAGCTTTCTTT,CASGGSMNTEAFF
NA,TRBV18,TRBJ2-3,16,NA,TGTGCCAGCTCACCACCGAGCCGGGCGAGCGCAGATACGCAGTATTTT,CASSPPSRASADTQYF
TRBD2,TRBV7-8,TRBJ2-3,17,NA,TGTGCCAGCAGCTTAAAAACCGGGACTAGCCTCACAGATACGCAGTATTTT,CASSLKTGTSLTDTQYF
NA,TRBV27,TRBJ1-1,14,once,TGTGCCAGCACGCCTGGGGGGTCGGACACTGAAGCTTTCTTT,CASTPGGSDTEAFF
NA,TRBV27,TRBJ2-1,15,NA,TGTGCCAGCAGTTTAGGGCAGGACTTCTACAATGAGCAGTTCTTC,CASSLGQDFYNEQFF
NA,TRBV11-3,TRBJ2-5,15,once,TGTGCCAGCAGTTATACGCGGTCTCGAGAAGAGACCCAGTACTTC,CASSYTRSREETQYF
NA,TRBV6-6,TRBJ1-1,12,once,TGTGCCAGCAGTAGGACGAACACTGAAGCTTTCTTT,CASSRTNTEAFF
NA,TRBV14,TRBJ1-3,15,NA,TGTGCCAGCAGCGTCCTCGCCCGGGGTCGGAACACCATATATTTT,CASSVLARGRNTIYF
NA,TRBV27,TRBJ2-1,13,NA,TGTGCCAGCAGAATTGGTCCCTACAATGAGCAGTTCTTC,CASRIGPYNEQFF